This TCR beta chain was observed in a study of blood T cell repertoires in COVID-19. Study summary: Samples came from the United States, Italy and Spain, spanning acute and convalescent COVID-19. T cells, B-cell-depleted T cells, or PBMCs provided the cDNA or gDNA that served as material.

The CDR3 length is 14 residues. The V end lost 3 bases, the J end lost 2 bases, and 11 bases lay between the germline ends. CDR1 is MDHEN, CDR2 SYDVKM, per germline. The method was immunoSEQ multiplex PCR; TCRdb's version includes in-frame clones alone and lacks a portion of them. The sample shows around 80,000 clones, about 80% of them seen only once. What was sequenced was peripheral blood. This TCR came from a human donor in a cohort sampled during active COVID-19. The rearrangement uses TRBV28 and TRBJ2-7; tentative D call: TRBD1 (6 bases). The CDR3 DNA reads as TGTGCCAGCAGTTTGGCAGGGGTGACCTACGAGCAGTACTTC. Its translation is CASSLAGVTYEQYF.